The TCR beta chain under discussion was sequenced for a study of blood T cell repertoires in COVID-19. For the study at large: Samples representing acute and convalescent COVID-19 were sourced from the United States, Italy and Spain. The analysed material was cDNA or gDNA that came from T cells, B-cell-depleted T cells, or PBMCs.

Trimming cost V 8 bases and J 3 bases; bases outside gene matches: 9. This CDR3 comprises 13 residues. CDR1 is SQVTM and CDR2 is ANQGSEA in the germline V gene. In the authors' methods: Estimation of nucleated cell counts was performed using reference gene primer amplification. Repertoires were generated with immunoSEQ multiplex PCR, while TCRdb's copy carries only in-frame clones and drops some. V and J calls plus clone size are reproduced from that table; the DNA served to infer D and trimming. The table includes about 260,000 clones, approximately 87% detected once. The specimen was peripheral blood. The sequence came from a woman between 40 and 55 years old who had recovered from COVID-19. This chain joins TRBV29-1 and TRBJ2-5, with 7 nucleotides matching TRBD2. The CDR3 DNA reads as TGCAGCTCCAGATCCGGGACTAAAGAGACCCAGTACTTC. Residues: CSSRSGTKETQYF.